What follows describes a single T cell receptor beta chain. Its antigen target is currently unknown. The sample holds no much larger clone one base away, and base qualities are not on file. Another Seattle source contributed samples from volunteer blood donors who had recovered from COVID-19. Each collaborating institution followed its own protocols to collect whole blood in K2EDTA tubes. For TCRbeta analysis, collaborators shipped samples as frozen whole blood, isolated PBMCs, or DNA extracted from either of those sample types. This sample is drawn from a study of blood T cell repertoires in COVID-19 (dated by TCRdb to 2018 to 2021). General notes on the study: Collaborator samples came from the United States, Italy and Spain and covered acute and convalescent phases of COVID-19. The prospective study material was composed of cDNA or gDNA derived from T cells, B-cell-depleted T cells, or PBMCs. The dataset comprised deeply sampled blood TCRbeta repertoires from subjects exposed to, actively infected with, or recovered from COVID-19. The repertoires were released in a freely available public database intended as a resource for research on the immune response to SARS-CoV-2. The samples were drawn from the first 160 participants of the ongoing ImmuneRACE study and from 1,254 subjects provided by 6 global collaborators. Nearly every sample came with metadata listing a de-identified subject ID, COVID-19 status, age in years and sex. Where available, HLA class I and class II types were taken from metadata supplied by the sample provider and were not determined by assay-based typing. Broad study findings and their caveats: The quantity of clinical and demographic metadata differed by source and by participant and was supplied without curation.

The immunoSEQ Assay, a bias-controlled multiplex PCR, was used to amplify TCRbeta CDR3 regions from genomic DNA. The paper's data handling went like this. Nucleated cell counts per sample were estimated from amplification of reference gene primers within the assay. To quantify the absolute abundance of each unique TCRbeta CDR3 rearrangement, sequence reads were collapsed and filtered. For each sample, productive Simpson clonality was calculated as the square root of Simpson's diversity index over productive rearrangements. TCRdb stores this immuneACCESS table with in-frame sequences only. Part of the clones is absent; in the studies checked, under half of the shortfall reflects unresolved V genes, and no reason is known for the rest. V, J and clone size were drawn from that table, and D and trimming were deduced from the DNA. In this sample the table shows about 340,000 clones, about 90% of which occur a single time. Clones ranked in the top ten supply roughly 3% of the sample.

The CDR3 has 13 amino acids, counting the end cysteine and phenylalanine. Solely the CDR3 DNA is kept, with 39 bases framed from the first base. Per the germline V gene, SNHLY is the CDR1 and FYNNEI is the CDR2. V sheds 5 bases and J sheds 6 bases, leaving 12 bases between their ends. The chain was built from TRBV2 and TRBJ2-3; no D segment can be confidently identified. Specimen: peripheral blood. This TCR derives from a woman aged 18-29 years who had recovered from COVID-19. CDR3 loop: CASSFIPQDTQYF. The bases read TGTGCCAGCAGTTTTATACCTCAGGATACGCAGTATTTT.